The present entry profiles one TCR beta chain with its context. What it binds is not known. This entry is derived from a study of cytomegalovirus exposure and HLA in healthy donors. Study conclusions and caveats: Later analysis suggested most CMV-associated TCR beta chains were HLA-restricted.

The PCR made use of 60 Vbeta and 13 Jbeta primers. Assay used: immunoSEQ multiplex PCR; TCRdb lists only in-frame clones, some missing. The data show approximately 180,000 clones, approximately 12% seen once. Germline lookup yields CDR1 SGHNT and CDR2 YENEEA. The CDR3 contains 13 residues. Between the trimmed V and J ends, which lost 4 bases and 3 bases, there was a span of 9 bases. This clonotype was sampled from a man aged 45 to 65 in good health and CMV-seropositive. Specimen: PBMCs. The chain couples TRBV11-3 to TRBJ2-5; TRBD1 is a possible D gene (6 bases). CDR3 sequence reads: CASSSNREETQYF. Here the CDR3 DNA reads TGTGCCAGCAGCTCCAACAGGGAAGAGACCCAGTACTTC.